What follows are 20 T cell receptor beta chains derived from one specimen sequenced in a study of T cell clonotyping in hematopoietic cell transplantation. The protocol was immunoSEQ multiplex PCR, while the TCRdb copy is restricted to in-frame clones and leaves out a portion. The table has about 27,000 clones, 90% to 96% seen once. Sequencing used peripheral blood mononuclear cells. These receptors all come from a man aged 45-65 years in good health. Some clones in this sample may be carry-over from other donors' samples.

This clone appeared once. The chain is built from TRBV5-8 and TRBJ1-3; TRBD1 aligns across 7 bases. The trim removed 0 bases at V and 4 bases at J, leaving 4 bases unmatched. CDR3 length equals 15 residues. CDR1 is SGHTS and CDR2 is YDEGEE in the germline V gene. CDR3 nucleotide sequence: TGTGCCAGCAGCTTGGAGAGGGGGCGAGGAAACACCATATATTTT. Translated: CASSLERGRGNTIYF.

The chain is built from TRBV19 and TRBJ2-2; TRBD2 might be the D (6 bases). This CDR3 contains 15 residues. V gave up 1 base and J gave up 4 bases, with 10 bases separating them. Germline CDR1 is LNHDA and CDR2 is SQIVND (reference sequence). The CDR3, as DNA: TGTGCCAGTAGTATAGGTTCGGGACTCACCGGGGAGCTGTTTTTT. Amino acids: CASSIGSGLTGELFF.

This clone occurred once. In DNA, the CDR3 is TGTGCCAGCAGCTCACAACGGACTAGCGGGGAGACCCAGTACTTC. Translation: CASSSQRTSGETQYF. The chain employs TRBV11-2 and TRBJ2-5; TRBD2 aligns across 11 bases. CDR1 SGHAT and CDR2 FQNNGV come from the germline V gene. V shed 4 bases, J shed 5 bases, and the junction held 6 bases outside the gene matches. The CDR3 is 15 residues long. The full variable domain, rest sourced from reference TRBV11-2 and TRBJ2-5, is EAGVAQSPRYKIIEKRQSVAFWCNPISGHATLYWYQQILGQGPKLLIQFQNNGVVDDSQLPKDRFSAERLKGVDSTLKIQPAKLEDSAVYLCASSSQRTSGETQYFGPGTRLLVL.

The chain carries TRBV20-1 and TRBJ1-2; D perhaps matches TRBD1 (5 bases). The ends were cut back, 6 bases at V and 4 bases at J, with 9 bases in the middle. This CDR3 has 11 amino acids. Germline CDR1 is DFQATT and CDR2 is SNEGSKA (reference sequence). The CDR3 DNA follows: TGCAGTGCCAGGGTGGGCTATGGCTACACCTTC. It translates to CSARVGYGYTF.

The chain joins TRBV7-2 to TRBJ1-2; possibly TRBD1 for D (5 bases). This CDR3 comprises 14 residues. With 3 bases removed from V and 6 bases from J, the gap between germline ends came to 14 bases. CDR1 SGHTA and CDR2 FQGNSA come from the germline V gene. CDR3 in amino acids: CASSLGRGANGYTF. The CDR3 coding sequence is TGTGCCAGCAGCTTGGGTAGGGGCGCCAATGGCTACACCTTC.

The V gene is TRBV30, the J gene TRBJ1-1; no definite D call. V lost 5 bases and J 4 bases, leaving 17 bases between the germline ends. The CDR3 spans 14 residues. The germline gives CDR1 GTSNPN, CDR2 SVGIG (reference sequence). DNA for the CDR3: TGTGCCTGGCGATTATACCAGAGTGGCACTGAAGCTTTCTTT. Protein sequence: CAWRLYQSGTEAFF.

This rearrangement joins TRBV19 to TRBJ2-3; D remains unclear. This CDR3 contains 13 residues. Between the trimmed V and J ends, which lost 4 bases and 7 bases, there was a span of 12 bases. CDR1 is LNHDA and CDR2 is SQIVND in the germline V gene (reference sequence). The CDR3 bases are TGTGCCAGTAGTACGTCACGTGGCCATACGCAGTATTTT. This codes for CASSTSRGHTQYF.

V and J are TRBV23-1 and TRBJ1-2; D gene unclear. TRBV23-1 is marked as an open reading frame, function uncertain. The CDR3 has 14 residues. V dropped 0 bases and J dropped 7 bases, with 12 bases sitting between them. The CDR3 spells CASSQSVGNRGYTF. DNA for the CDR3: TGCGCCAGCAGTCAATCGGTGGGGAACCGTGGCTACACCTTC.

The chain couples TRBV18 to TRBJ1-5; TRBD1 matches 11 bases. Germline assignment: CDR1 KGHSH and CDR2 LQKENI. This CDR3 has 14 residues. Trimming removed 5 bases from V and 4 bases from J; junction bases left unmatched: 1. DNA of the CDR3: TGTGCCAGCTCAAGGGACAGGGGGAATCAGCCCCAGCATTTT. This codes for CASSRDRGNQPQHF.

The rearrangement uses TRBV7-7 and TRBJ1-3; the D gene is possibly TRBD1 (6 bases). Germline V lookup: CDR1 SSHAT, CDR2 FNYEAQ (reference sequence). The V and J ends lost 4 bases and 1 base respectively, with 8 bases between them. This CDR3 contains 14 residues. The CDR3: CASSSGQSGNTIYF. CDR3 coding DNA: TGTGCCAGCAGCTCTGGACAGTCTGGAAACACCATATATTTT.

The chain couples TRBV30 to TRBJ1-6; tentative D call: TRBD1 (5 bases). The length of the CDR3 is 16 residues. Looked up from germline, CDR1 is GTSNPN and CDR2 is SVGIG (reference sequence). V shed 2 bases and J shed 0 bases, with 11 bases lying between them. DNA for the CDR3: TGTGCCTGGAGTCTTTCAGGGAGCTCCTATAATTCACCCCTCCACTTT. Its translation: CAWSLSGSSYNSPLHF.

J is TRBJ2-7 and V is TRBV6-1; D is perhaps TRBD2 (6 bases). Germline V gene sequence: CDR1 MNHNS, CDR2 SASEGT. The CDR3 has 15 residues. Trimming took off 4 bases at V and 2 bases at J, with 15 bases between the two ends. The CDR3 region has the DNA TGTGCCAGCAGTGGGAGGGTAGAGACCCCCTACGAGCAGTACTTC. Residues: CASSGRVETPYEQYF.

The chain uses TRBV4-1 and TRBJ1-2, with D possibly matching TRBD1 (6 bases). The germline V gene encodes CDR1 MGHRA and CDR2 YSYEKL. This CDR3 comprises 14 residues. The V and J ends lost 3 bases and 3 bases respectively, with 11 bases between them. In DNA, the CDR3 is TGCGCCAGCAGCCATTCCACAGGGTACTATGGCTACACCTTC. This gives the protein CASSHSTGYYGYTF.

V is TRBV6-5 and J is TRBJ1-2; 7 bases line up with TRBD1. The V gene's germline CDR1 is MNHEY and CDR2 SVGAGI. The V gene end was trimmed by 6 bases and the J gene end by 6 bases; junction bases not matched to a gene: 7. The CDR3 runs to 13 residues. Written as DNA, the CDR3 is TGTGCCAGCAGGACACAGGGGACGAATGGCTACACCTTC. Its translation is CASRTQGTNGYTF.

V and J are TRBV30 and TRBJ1-5; no firm D call. Looked up from germline, CDR1 is GTSNPN and CDR2 is SVGIG (reference sequence). The CDR3 runs to 13 residues. V was cut by 4 bases and J by 4 bases, with 11 bases left in between. The DNA of the CDR3 is TGTGCCTGGAATATAGGAGGGAATCAGCCCCAGCATTTT. As protein: CAWNIGGNQPQHF.

The gene calls are TRBV2 and TRBJ1-1; D is uncertain. Germline CDR1 reads SNHLY; CDR2 reads FYNNEI. Trimming left V 0 bases short and J 7 bases short, with 12 bases between. CDR3 length: 14 residues. CDR3 amino acids: CASSEALRGIEAFF. The CDR3 DNA reads TGTGCCAGCAGTGAAGCGCTTCGAGGGATTGAAGCTTTCTTT.

This clone is a singleton in its sample. DNA of the CDR3: TGTGCCAGTAGTAAGTTGAGCGGGGGGGCTGGAAATACGCAGTATTTT. As protein: CASSKLSGGAGNTQYF. The chain joins TRBV19 to TRBJ2-3, with 10 bases fitting TRBD2. Unmatched junction bases numbered 11, after V lost 4 bases and J lost 7 bases. Looked up from germline, CDR1 is LNHDA and CDR2 is SQIVND (reference sequence). The CDR3 covers 16 residues.

The V gene is TRBV5-1, the J gene TRBJ2-7; 7 bases match TRBD2. There are 15 residues in the CDR3. CDR1 and CDR2 from the germline V gene are SGHRS and YFSETQ. V lost 4 bases to trimming and J lost 5 bases; unmatched junction nucleotides: 12. CDR3 amino acids: CASSKDGKGRDEQYF. CDR3 nucleotide sequence: TGCGCCAGCAGCAAGGACGGGAAGGGGAGGGACGAGCAGTACTTC.

CDR3 DNA sequence: TGTGCCAGCAGCTTACTGGACAGGGGGTTTACAGATACGCAGTATTTT. It yields the protein CASSLLDRGFTDTQYF. The gene calls are TRBV7-6 and TRBJ2-3; 10 positions agree with TRBD1. CDR1 and CDR2 from the germline V gene are SGHVS and FNYEAQ. The J segment lost 3 bases and the V segment lost 2 bases, leaving 5 bases of the junction unmatched. The CDR3 loop spans 16 amino acids.

This rearrangement joins TRBV18 to TRBJ2-7, with D tentatively TRBD2 (5 bases). V lost 1 base, J lost 9 bases, and 10 bases lay in between. This CDR3 is built from 12 residues. The germline V gene encodes CDR1 KGHSH and CDR2 LQKENI. The CDR3 region has the DNA TGTGCCAGCTCACCACAAGACGGACTGCAGTACTTC. Protein product: CASSPQDGLQYF.